Each of the 8 T cell receptor beta chains below was sequenced from the same sample in a study of STAT5B mutations in CD4+ large granular lymphocyte leukemia. Profiled with immunoSEQ multiplex PCR; TCRdb holds only in-frame clones, not every one. Of tens of thousands of clones listed, approximately 75% are singletons. Sequencing was carried out using CD4+ T cells from blood buffy coats. Receptors were obtained from a human donor in good health.

The chain employs TRBV29-1 and TRBJ1-2; 9 bases match TRBD1. This CDR3 has 14 amino acids. The V segment lost 1 base and the J segment 2 bases; nucleotides outside the gene matches: 2. In germline, CDR1 is SQVTM, CDR2 ANQGSEA. The CDR3 reads CSVEGDRVNYGYTF. In nucleotides, the CDR3 is TGCAGCGTTGAAGGGGACAGGGTGAACTATGGCTACACCTTC.

This chain connects TRBV2 to TRBJ1-2; TRBD1 matches at 9 bases. CDR3 length: 11 amino acids. Trimming removed 10 bases from V and 7 bases from J; junction bases left unmatched: 4. Germline CDR1 SNHLY, CDR2 FYNNEI. The CDR3 bases are TGTGCCAAGGGACAGGGTGGTGGCTACACCTTC. As protein: CAKGQGGGYTF.

The chain uses TRBV7-3 and TRBJ2-2, with TRBD1 matching 10 bases. V was pared by 4 bases and J by 6 bases, with 5 bases of the junction left unmatched. Germline-derived CDR1 and CDR2 are SGHTA and FQGTGA. This CDR3 has 15 residues. The CDR3 nucleotides read TGTGCCAGCAGCTCTACCGGGACAGGGGCCGGGGAGCTGTTTTTT. Residues: CASSSTGTGAGELFF.

The chain carries TRBV7-2 and TRBJ2-7; perhaps TRBD2 as D (6 bases). Trimming left V 4 bases short and J 4 bases short, with 14 bases between. The CDR3 is made up of 14 amino acids. Germline-derived CDR1 and CDR2 are SGHTA and FQGNSA. CDR3 DNA sequence: TGTGCCAGCAGCTGGAGCCGGGACTTTTACGAGCAGTACTTC. Translated: CASSWSRDFYEQYF.

The CDR3 loop is CASSQAGGNTIYF. CDR3 nucleotides: TGTGCCAGCAGCCAAGCGGGGGGAAACACCATATATTTT. The chain is built from TRBV14 and TRBJ1-3; D gene uncertain. The germline CDR1 and CDR2 sequences are SGHDN and FVKESK. CDR3 length: 13 residues. V gave up 1 base and J gave up 4 bases, with 5 bases separating them. Supplemented by reference TRBV14 and TRBJ1-3, the full variable domain reads EAGVTQFPSHSVIEKGQTVTLRCDPISGHDNLYWYRRVMGKEIKFLLHFVKESKQDESGMPNNRFLAERTGGTYSTLKVQPAELEDSGVYFCASSQAGGNTIYFGEGSWLTVV.

The V call is TRBV6-5, the J call TRBJ2-5; D may be TRBD1 (6 bases). V was pared by 7 bases and J by 4 bases, with 10 bases between. The CDR3 spans 12 residues. CDR1 is MNHEY, CDR2 SVGAGI, per germline. CDR3 bases: TGTGCCAGCAAGCAGGGGACAGAGACCCAGTACTTC. This translates into CASKQGTETQYF.

Here the CDR3 DNA reads TGTGCCAGCCGCCCTGCGGGGATCGACGAGCAGTACTTC. Translating gives CASRPAGIDEQYF. V usage is TRBV6-6 and J usage is TRBJ2-7, with D possibly being TRBD2 (6 bases). The germline V gene encodes CDR1 MNHNY and CDR2 SVGAGI (reference sequence). This CDR3 is built from 13 residues. V lost 8 bases and J 5 bases, leaving 16 bases between the germline ends.

V and J are TRBV7-7 and TRBJ2-7; D perhaps matches TRBD2 (7 bases). Germline V gene lookup returns CDR1 SSHAT and CDR2 FNYEAQ (reference sequence). The CDR3 consists of 15 residues. V lost 6 bases to trimming and J lost 2 bases, with 17 bases between them. The DNA of the CDR3 is TGTGCCAGCAGTGACGTGGGGGGGCTAACCTACGAGCAGTACTTC. This encodes CASSDVGGLTYEQYF.